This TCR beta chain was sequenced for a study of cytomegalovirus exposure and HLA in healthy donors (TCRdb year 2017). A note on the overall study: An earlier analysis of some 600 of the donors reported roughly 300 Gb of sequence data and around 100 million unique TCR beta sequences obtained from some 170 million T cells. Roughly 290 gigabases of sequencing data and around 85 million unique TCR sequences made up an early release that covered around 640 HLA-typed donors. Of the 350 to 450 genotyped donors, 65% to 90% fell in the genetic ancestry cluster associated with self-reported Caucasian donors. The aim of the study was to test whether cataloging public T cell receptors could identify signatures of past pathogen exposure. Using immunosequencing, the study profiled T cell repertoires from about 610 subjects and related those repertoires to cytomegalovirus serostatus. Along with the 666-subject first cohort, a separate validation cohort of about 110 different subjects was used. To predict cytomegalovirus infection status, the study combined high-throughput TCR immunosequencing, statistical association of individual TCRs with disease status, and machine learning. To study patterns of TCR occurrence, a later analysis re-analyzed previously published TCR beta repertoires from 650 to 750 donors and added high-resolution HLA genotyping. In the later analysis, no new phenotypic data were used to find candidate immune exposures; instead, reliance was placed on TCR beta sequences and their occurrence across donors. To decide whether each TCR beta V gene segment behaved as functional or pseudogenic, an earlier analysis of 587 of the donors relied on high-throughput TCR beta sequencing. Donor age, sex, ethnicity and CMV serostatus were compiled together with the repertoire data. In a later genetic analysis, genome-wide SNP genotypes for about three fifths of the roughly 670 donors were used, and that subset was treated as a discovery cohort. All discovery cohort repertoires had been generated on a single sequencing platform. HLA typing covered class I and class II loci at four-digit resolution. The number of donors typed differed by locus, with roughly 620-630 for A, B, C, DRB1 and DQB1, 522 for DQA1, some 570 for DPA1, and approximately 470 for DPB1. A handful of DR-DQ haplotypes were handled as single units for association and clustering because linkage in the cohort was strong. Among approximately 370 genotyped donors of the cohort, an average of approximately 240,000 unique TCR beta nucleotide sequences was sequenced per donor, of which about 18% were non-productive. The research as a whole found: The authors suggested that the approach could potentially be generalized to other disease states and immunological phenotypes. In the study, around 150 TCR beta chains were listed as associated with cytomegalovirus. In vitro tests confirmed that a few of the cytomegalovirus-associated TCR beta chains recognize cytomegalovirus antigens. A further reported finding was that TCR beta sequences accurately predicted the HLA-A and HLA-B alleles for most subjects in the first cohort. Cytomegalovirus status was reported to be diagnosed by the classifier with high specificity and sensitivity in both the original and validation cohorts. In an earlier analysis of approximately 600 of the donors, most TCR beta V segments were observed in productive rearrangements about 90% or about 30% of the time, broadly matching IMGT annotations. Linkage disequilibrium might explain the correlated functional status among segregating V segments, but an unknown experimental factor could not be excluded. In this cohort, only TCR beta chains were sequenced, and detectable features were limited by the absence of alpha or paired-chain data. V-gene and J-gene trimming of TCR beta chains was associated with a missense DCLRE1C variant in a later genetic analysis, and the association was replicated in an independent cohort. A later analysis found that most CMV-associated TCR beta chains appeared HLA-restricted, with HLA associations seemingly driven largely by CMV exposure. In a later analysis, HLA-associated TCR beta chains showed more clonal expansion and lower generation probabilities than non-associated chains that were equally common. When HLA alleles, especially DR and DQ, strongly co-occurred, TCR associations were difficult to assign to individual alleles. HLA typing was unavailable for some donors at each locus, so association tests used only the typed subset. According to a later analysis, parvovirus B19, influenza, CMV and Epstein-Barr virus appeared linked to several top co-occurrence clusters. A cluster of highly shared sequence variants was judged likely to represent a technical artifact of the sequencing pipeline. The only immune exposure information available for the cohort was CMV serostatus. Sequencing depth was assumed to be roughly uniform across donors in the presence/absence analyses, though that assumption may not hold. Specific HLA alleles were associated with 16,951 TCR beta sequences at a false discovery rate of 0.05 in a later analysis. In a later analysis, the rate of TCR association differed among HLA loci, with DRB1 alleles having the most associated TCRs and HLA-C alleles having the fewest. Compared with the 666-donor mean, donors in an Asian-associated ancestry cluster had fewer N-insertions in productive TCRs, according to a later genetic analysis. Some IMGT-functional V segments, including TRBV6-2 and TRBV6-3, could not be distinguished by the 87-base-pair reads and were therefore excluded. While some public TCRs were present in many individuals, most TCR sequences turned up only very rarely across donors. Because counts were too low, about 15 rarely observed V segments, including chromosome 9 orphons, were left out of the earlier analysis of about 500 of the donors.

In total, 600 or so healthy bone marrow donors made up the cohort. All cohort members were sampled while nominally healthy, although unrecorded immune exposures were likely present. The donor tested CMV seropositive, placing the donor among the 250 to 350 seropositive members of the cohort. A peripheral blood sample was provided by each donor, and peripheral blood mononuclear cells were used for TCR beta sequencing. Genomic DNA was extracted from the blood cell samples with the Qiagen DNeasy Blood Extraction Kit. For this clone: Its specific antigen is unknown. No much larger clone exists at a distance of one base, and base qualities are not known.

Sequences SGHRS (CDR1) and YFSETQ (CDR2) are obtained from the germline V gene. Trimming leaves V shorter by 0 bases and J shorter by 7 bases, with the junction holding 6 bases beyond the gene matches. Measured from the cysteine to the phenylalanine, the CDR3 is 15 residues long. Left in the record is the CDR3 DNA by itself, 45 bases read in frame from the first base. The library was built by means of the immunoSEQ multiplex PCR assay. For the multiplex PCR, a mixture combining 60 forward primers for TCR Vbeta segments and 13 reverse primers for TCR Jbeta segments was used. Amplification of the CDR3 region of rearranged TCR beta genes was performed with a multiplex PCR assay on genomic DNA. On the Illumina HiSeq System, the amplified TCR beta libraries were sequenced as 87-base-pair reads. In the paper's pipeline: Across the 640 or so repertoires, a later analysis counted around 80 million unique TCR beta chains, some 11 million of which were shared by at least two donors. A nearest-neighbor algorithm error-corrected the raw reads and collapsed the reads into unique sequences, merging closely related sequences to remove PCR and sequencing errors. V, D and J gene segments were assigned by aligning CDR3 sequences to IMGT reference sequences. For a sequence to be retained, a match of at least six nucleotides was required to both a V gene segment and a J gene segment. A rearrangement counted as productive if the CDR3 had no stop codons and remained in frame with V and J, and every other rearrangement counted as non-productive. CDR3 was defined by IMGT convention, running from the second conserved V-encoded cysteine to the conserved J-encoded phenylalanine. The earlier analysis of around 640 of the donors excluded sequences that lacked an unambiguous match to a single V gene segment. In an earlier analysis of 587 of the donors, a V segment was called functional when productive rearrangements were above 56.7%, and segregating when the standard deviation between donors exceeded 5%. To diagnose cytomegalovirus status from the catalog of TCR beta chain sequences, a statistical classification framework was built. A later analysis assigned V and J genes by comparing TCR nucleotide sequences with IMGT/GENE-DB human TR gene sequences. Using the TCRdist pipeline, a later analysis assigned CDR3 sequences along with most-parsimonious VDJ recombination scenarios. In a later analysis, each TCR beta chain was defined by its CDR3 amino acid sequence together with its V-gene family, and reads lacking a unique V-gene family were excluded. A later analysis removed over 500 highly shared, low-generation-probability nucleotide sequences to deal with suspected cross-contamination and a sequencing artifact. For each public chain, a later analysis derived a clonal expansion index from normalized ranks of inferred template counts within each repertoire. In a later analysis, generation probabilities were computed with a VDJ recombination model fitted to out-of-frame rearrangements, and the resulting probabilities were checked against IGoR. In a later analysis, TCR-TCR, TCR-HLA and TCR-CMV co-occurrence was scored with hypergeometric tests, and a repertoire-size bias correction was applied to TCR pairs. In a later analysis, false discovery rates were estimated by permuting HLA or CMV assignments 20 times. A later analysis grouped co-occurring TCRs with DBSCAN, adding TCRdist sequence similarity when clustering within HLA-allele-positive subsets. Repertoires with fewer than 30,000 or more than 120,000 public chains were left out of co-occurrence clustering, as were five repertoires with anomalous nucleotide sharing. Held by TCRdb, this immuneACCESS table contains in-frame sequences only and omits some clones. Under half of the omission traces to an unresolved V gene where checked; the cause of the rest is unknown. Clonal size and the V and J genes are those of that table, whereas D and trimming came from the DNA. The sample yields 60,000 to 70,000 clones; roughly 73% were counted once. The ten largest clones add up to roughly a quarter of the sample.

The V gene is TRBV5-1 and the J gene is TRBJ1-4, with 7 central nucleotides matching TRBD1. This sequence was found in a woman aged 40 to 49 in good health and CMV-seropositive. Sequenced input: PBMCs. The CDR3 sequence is CASSLGGQSGEKLFF. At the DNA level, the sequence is TGCGCCAGCAGCTTGGGGGGACAGTCGGGTGAAAAACTGTTTTTT. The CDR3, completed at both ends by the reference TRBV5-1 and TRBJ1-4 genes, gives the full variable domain KAGVTQTPRYLIKTRGQQVTLSCSPISGHRSVSWYQQTPGQGLQFLFEYFSETQRNKGNFPGRFSGRQFSNSRSEMNVSTLELGDSALYLCASSLGGQSGEKLFFGSGTQLSVL.